There are a few counts of the clone carrying this TCR beta chain. This specimen comes from a study of immune evolution from preneoplasia to lung adenocarcinoma. TCRdb's copy holds only in-frame clones and misses some; the assay was immunoSEQ multiplex PCR. The table has several thousand clones, around 82% seen once. This TCR derives from a person aged 65 to 85 with lung adenocarcinoma. The sample was FFPE minimally invasive lung adenocarcinoma tissue.

The CDR3 loop reads CASSYSKRYGYEQYF. For the CDR3, the DNA is TGTGCCAGCAGTTACTCGAAGCGATACGGGTACGAGCAGTACTTC. This chain uses TRBV6-5 with TRBJ2-7, with D uncertain. Trimming removed 0 bases from V and 4 bases from J, with 13 bases in between. The CDR3 sequence is 15 residues long. CDR1 and CDR2 (germline): MNHEY, SVGAGI.